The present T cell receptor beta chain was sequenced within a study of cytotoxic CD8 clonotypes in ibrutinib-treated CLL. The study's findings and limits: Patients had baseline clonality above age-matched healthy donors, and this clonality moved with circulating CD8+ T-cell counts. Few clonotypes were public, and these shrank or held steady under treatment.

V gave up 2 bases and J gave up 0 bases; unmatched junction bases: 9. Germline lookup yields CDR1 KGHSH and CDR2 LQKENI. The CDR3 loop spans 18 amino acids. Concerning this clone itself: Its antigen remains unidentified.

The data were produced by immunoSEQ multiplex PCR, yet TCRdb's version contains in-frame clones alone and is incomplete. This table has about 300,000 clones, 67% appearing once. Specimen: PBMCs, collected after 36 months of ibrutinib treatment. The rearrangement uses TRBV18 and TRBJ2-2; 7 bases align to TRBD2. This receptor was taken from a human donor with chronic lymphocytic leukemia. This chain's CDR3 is CASSPGDYRTANTGELFF. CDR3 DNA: TGTGCCAGCTCACCAGGGGACTATAGGACGGCGAACACCGGGGAGCTGTTTTTT.